The 24 T cell receptor beta chains below were found in one sample sequenced in a study of T cell clonotyping in hematopoietic cell transplantation. Produced via immunoSEQ multiplex PCR; TCRdb's table is partial and in-frame only. This sample yields some 5,000 clones, of which roughly 86% are seen a single time; more than 25% belongs to the top ten. Sequencing used peripheral blood mononuclear cells, obtained 100 days after allogeneic stem cell transplant. Receptors originate from a male patient aged 70-79 years who had an allogeneic stem cell transplant from an unrelated donor, so T cells may come from the graft donor. Some clones in this sample may be carry-over from other donors' samples.

The J gene is TRBJ2-7, the V gene TRBV29-1, with TRBD1 matching 9 bases. Germline CDR1 and CDR2: SQVTM and ANQGSEA. The CDR3 totals 12 residues. The J segment lost 7 bases and the V segment lost 4 bases, leaving 5 bases of the junction unmatched. CDR3 region: CSVGTGEWEQYF. The CDR3 nucleotides are TGCAGCGTTGGGACAGGGGAATGGGAGCAGTACTTC.

The chain couples TRBV7-9 to TRBJ2-1, with 12 bases lining up with TRBD2. Trimming removed 1 base from V and 0 bases from J; junction bases left unmatched: 7. This CDR3 spans 19 amino acids. In germline, CDR1 is SEHNR, CDR2 FQNEAQ (reference sequence). CDR3: CASSLVSTSGRSSYNEQFF. CDR3 sequence (DNA): TGTGCCAGCAGCTTAGTGTCCACTAGCGGGAGGAGCTCCTACAATGAGCAGTTCTTC.

This sequence joins TRBV4-1 and TRBJ1-1; no definite D call. The CDR3 is 16 residues long. CDR1 and CDR2 from the germline V gene are MGHRA and YSYEKL. V gave up 4 bases and J gave up 2 bases, with 17 bases separating them. This CDR3 is CASSLRVGSSNTEAFF. CDR3 bases: TGCGCCAGCAGCCTTAGGGTGGGAAGCAGTAACACTGAAGCTTTCTTT.

This clone is categorized as large. The rearrangement uses TRBV28 and TRBJ2-7; 7 positions match TRBD1. V lost 11 bases, J lost 4 bases, and 11 bases stayed unmatched. This CDR3 has 13 residues. Germline values: CDR1 MDHEN, CDR2 SYDVKM. CDR3 protein: CAASGTDPYEQYF. In DNA form, the CDR3 reads TGTGCCGCTTCCGGGACAGACCCTTACGAGCAGTACTTC. The full variable domain, completed using reference TRBV28 and TRBJ2-7, is DVKVTQSSRYLVKRTGEKVFLECVQDMDHENMFWYRQDPGLGLRLIYFSYDVKMKEKGDIPEGYSVSREKKERFSLILESASTNQTSMYLCAASGTDPYEQYFGPGTRLTVT.

J is TRBJ2-5 and V is TRBV4-2; the D call may be TRBD1 or TRBD2 (6 bases each). Trimming removed 1 base at V and 5 bases at J, with 17 bases between. The CDR3 runs to 16 residues. Germline assignment: CDR1 LGHNA and CDR2 YNFKEQ. The CDR3 DNA follows: TGTGCCAGCAGCCAAGGGGGGGCCTCCCCGGGGGAGACCCAGTACTTC. This translates into CASSQGGASPGETQYF.

The count of this clone is one. The chain couples TRBV19 to TRBJ1-5, with 9 bases identical to TRBD1. The CDR3 is made up of 14 amino acids. V lost 7 bases and J lost 6; bases outside the gene matches: 7. The germline V gene has CDR1 LNHDA and CDR2 SQIVND (reference sequence). The CDR3 reads CASNGQGIGQPQHF. The CDR3 DNA reads as TGTGCCAGTAACGGACAGGGGATCGGTCAGCCCCAGCATTTT.

In this sample, this clone turned up once. The chain combines TRBV7-6 with TRBJ2-1, with 8 bases lining up with TRBD2. This CDR3 contains 21 residues. Germline values: CDR1 SGHVS, CDR2 FNYEAQ. V lost 5 bases and J lost 4; bases outside the gene matches: 25. The CDR3, as DNA: TGTGCCAGCAGCCGTACCGGGGACCTTAAGGCGGGGCTAGCGGGTTACAATGAGCAGTTCTTC. It encodes CASSRTGDLKAGLAGYNEQFF.

V is TRBV28 and J is TRBJ2-7; D is unclear. The CDR3 loop spans 13 amino acids. CDR1 and CDR2 (germline): MDHEN, SYDVKM. Trimming removed 2 bases from V and 0 bases from J, with 5 bases in between. The CDR3 DNA sequence: TGTGCCAGCAGTTTAAGTCCCTCCTACGAGCAGTACTTC. It is translated as CASSLSPSYEQYF.

The genes are TRBV6-5 and TRBJ2-3; no clear D. V shed 7 bases and J shed 2 bases, with 16 bases lying between them. The length of the CDR3 is 15 residues. The germline CDR1 and CDR2 sequences are MNHEY and SVGAGI. The DNA for the CDR3 is TGTGCCAGCACCCGGTCAGACCCCGTCACAGATACGCAGTATTTT. Translated, it gives CASTRSDPVTDTQYF.

This sequence joins TRBV10-2 and TRBJ2-1; a possible D gene is TRBD2 (6 bases). Trimming cost V 3 bases and J 7 bases, with 13 bases left between them. The CDR3 spans 14 residues. The germline V gene has CDR1 WSHSY and CDR2 SAAADI. The CDR3 DNA reads TGCGCCAGCAGTGACTTGGGGGGAGTGAATGAGCAGTTCTTC. Translated: CASSDLGGVNEQFF.

The CDR3 DNA reads as TGTGCCAGCTCACCATGGGCCCGAGGAACAACTAATGAAAAACTGTTTTTT. This encodes CASSPWARGTTNEKLFF. The chain employs TRBV18 and TRBJ1-4, with D unclear. Trimming removed 2 bases from V and 0 bases from J, with 13 bases in between. Germline-derived CDR1 and CDR2 are KGHSH and LQKENI. The length of the CDR3 is 17 residues.

The rearrangement joins TRBV9 to TRBJ2-6; weak D call: TRBD2 (7 bases). Trimming took off 2 bases at V and 4 bases at J, with 16 bases between the two ends. The CDR3 has 17 residues. The germline gives CDR1 SGDLS, CDR2 YYNGEE. CDR3 amino acids: CASSVWRGLGGANVLTF. The CDR3 DNA sequence: TGTGCCAGCAGCGTCTGGCGGGGGCTGGGGGGGGCCAACGTCCTGACTTTC.

This clone was seen a single time. The chain employs TRBV4-3 and TRBJ2-1; D gene uncertain. This CDR3 contains 14 residues. Germline V gene lookup returns CDR1 LGHNA and CDR2 YSLEER. V dropped 4 bases and J dropped 2 bases, with 9 bases sitting between them. This chain's CDR3 is CASSLAGTYNEQFF. CDR3 bases: TGCGCCAGCAGCCTTGCTGGAACCTACAATGAGCAGTTCTTC.

The rearrangement uses TRBV28 and TRBJ2-7; D gene ambiguous. CDR1 is MDHEN and CDR2 is SYDVKM in the germline V gene. CDR3 length: 9 residues. With 5 bases removed from V and 5 bases from J, the gap between germline ends came to 1 base. The chain's CDR3 is CASSNEQYF. The CDR3 nucleotides read TGTGCCAGCAGTAACGAGCAGTACTTC.

The chain couples TRBV6-4 to TRBJ2-2, with D perhaps given as TRBD1 or TRBD2 (5 bases each). Germline CDR1 reads MRHNA; CDR2 reads SNTAGT. Trimming pared 6 bases from V and 7 bases from J, leaving 15 bases between. The CDR3 is 14 residues long. The CDR3 DNA follows: TGTGCCAGCAGCCACTCGGGGCCCAACGGGGAGCTGTTTTTT. This translates into CASSHSGPNGELFF.

The genes are TRBV6-1 and TRBJ2-7; D is perhaps TRBD1 or TRBD2 (5 bases each). This CDR3 contains 14 residues. From germline, CDR1 is MNHNS and CDR2 SASEGT. V dropped 3 bases and J dropped 2 bases, with 11 bases sitting between them. The CDR3 region is CASSEGTEPYEQYF. DNA for the CDR3: TGTGCCAGCAGTGAGGGGACCGAGCCCTACGAGCAGTACTTC.

The chain employs TRBV19 and TRBJ2-3; 11 bases agree with TRBD1. The CDR3 covers 15 residues. Germline V gives CDR1 LNHDA, CDR2 SQIVND (reference sequence). With V trimmed by 8 bases and J by 2 bases, 6 bases remained unmatched. The CDR3 here is CASQDRGRPTDTQYF. The CDR3 DNA reads TGTGCCAGTCAGGACAGGGGGCGTCCCACAGATACGCAGTATTTT.

The chain uses TRBV7-6 and TRBJ1-4; 7 bases match TRBD1. Looked up from germline, CDR1 is SGHVS and CDR2 is FNYEAQ. V dropped 1 base and J dropped 4; count of bases not matched to a gene: 6. This CDR3 is 16 amino acids long. Here the CDR3 DNA reads TGTGCCAGCAGCTTAGAAGGGGGCGCGGGTAATGAAAAACTGTTTTTT. Translated: CASSLEGGAGNEKLFF.

This chain uses TRBV19 with TRBJ2-1; possible D gene TRBD2, 6 bases. The V gene lost 7 bases and the J gene lost 3 bases, with 10 bases spanning the gap. Germline loops: CDR1 LNHDA, CDR2 SQIVND (reference sequence). The CDR3 runs 13 residues. The chain's CDR3 is CASTPGLYNEQFF. The CDR3, as DNA: TGTGCCAGTACACCGGGACTCTACAATGAGCAGTTCTTC.

The CDR3 protein is CAGGQMNTEAFF. Here the CDR3 DNA reads TGTGCCGGGGGACAGATGAACACTGAAGCTTTCTTT. The chain employs TRBV30 and TRBJ1-1, with 7 bases lining up with TRBD1. Germline CDR1 and CDR2: GTSNPN and SVGIG (reference sequence). Unmatched junction bases numbered 3, after V lost 8 bases and J lost 0 bases. CDR3 size: 12 residues.

The chain carries TRBV28 and TRBJ1-1; maybe TRBD1 (5 bases). The CDR3 contains 15 residues. Germline V CDR1 and CDR2: MDHEN, SYDVKM. Trimming stripped 7 bases from V and 6 bases from J, with 21 bases between. The CDR3 sequence: CASNKVAGSLAEAFF. The CDR3 DNA reads as TGTGCCAGCAACAAGGTGGCAGGGAGTTTGGCTGAAGCTTTCTTT.

The V call is TRBV28, the J call TRBJ2-2; TRBD2 matches at 12 bases. From germline, CDR1 is MDHEN and CDR2 SYDVKM. The junction had 10 bases not matched to a gene; V was cut back by 4 bases and J by 10 bases. The CDR3 length is 16 residues. The CDR3 spells CASSSLAGGPREELFF. The CDR3 bases are TGTGCCAGCAGTTCTCTAGCGGGGGGGCCGAGGGAGGAGCTGTTTTTT.

In this sample, this clone turned up a few times. The V gene is TRBV30, the J gene TRBJ2-7; D is ambiguous. This CDR3 has 17 residues. The ends were cut back, 1 base at V and 0 bases at J, with 19 bases in the middle. Germline assignment: CDR1 GTSNPN and CDR2 SVGIG (reference sequence). This CDR3 is CAWSAGTWRQASYEQYF. CDR3 coding DNA: TGTGCCTGGAGTGCTGGAACGTGGCGGCAGGCCTCCTACGAGCAGTACTTC.

The chain is built from TRBV2 and TRBJ2-5; D possibly corresponds to TRBD1 (8 bases). The V and J ends lost 8 bases and 5 bases respectively, with 15 bases between them. Germline V gene sequence: CDR1 SNHLY, CDR2 FYNNEI. The CDR3 consists of 13 residues. CDR3 in amino acids: CASGGQGGETQYF. The CDR3 DNA reads TGTGCCAGCGGTGGACAGGGAGGGGAGACCCAGTACTTC.